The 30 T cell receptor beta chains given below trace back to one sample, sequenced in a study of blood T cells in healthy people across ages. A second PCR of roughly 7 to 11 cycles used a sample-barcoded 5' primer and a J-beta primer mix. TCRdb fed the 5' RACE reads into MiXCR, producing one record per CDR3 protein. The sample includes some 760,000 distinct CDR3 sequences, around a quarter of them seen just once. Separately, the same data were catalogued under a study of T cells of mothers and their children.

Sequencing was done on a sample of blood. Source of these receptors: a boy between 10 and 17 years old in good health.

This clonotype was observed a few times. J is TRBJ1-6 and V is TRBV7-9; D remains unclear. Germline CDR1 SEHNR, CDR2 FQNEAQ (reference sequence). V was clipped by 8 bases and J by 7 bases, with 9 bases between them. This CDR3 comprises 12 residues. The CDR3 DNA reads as TGTGCCAGCGGGGTTTCAAATTCACCCCTCCACTTT. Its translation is CASGVSNSPLHF.

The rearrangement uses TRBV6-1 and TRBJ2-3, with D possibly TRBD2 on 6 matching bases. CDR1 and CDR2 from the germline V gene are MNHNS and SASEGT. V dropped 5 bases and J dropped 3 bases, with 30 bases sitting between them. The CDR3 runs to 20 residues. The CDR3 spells CASSRTFRGVSAGSTDTQYF. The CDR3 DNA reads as TGTGCCAGCAGTAGGACCTTTAGGGGAGTGTCAGCGGGCTCGACAGATACGCAGTATTTT.

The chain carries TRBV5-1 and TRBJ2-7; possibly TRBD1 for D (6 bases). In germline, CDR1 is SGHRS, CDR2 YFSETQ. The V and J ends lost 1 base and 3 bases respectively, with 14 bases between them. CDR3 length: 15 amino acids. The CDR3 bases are TGCGCCAGCAGCTTGTTAGGACAGTCTAACTACGAGCAGTACTTC. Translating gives CASSLLGQSNYEQYF.

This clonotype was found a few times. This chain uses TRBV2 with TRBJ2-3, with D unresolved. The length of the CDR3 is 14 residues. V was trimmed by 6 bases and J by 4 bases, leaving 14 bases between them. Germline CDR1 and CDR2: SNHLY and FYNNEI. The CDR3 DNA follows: TGTGCCAGCAGCCCCAGTCCCGCCGCAGATACGCAGTATTTT. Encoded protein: CASSPSPAADTQYF.

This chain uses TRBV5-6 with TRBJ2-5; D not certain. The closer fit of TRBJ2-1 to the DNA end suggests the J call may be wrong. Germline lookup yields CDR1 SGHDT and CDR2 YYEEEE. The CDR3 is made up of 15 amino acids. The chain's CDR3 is CASSSGALINNEQFF. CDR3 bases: TGTGCCAGCAGCTCTGGAGCACTAATCAACAATGAGCAGTTCTTC.

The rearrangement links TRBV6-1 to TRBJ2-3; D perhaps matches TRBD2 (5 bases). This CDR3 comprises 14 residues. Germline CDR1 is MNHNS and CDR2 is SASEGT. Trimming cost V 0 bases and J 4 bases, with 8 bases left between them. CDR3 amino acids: CASSEASEADTQYF. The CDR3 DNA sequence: TGTGCCAGCAGTGAAGCTAGCGAGGCAGATACGCAGTATTTT.

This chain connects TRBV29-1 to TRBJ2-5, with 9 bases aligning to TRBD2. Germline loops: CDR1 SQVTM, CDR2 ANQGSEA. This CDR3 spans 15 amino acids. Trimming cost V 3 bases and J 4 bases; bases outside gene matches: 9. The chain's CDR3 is CSVEVAGESLETQYF. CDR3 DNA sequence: TGCAGCGTTGAGGTAGCGGGAGAATCTTTAGAGACCCAGTACTTC.

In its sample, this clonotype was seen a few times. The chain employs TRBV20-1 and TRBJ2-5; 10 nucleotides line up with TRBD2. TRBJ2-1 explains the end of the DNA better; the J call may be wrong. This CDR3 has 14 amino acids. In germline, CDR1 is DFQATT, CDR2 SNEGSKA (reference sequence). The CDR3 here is CSAAGLADSNEQFF. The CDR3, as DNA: TGCAGTGCGGCTGGACTAGCGGACTCGAATGAGCAGTTCTTC.

The CDR3 reads CASSADRRLNTEAFF. Written as DNA, the CDR3 is TGTGCCAGCAGTGCGGACAGGCGATTGAACACTGAAGCTTTCTTT. J is TRBJ1-1 and V is TRBV6-1; 7 bases fit TRBD1. Trimming removed 4 bases from V and 0 bases from J; junction bases left unmatched: 5. The germline V gene has CDR1 MNHNS and CDR2 SASEGT. This CDR3 is 15 amino acids long.

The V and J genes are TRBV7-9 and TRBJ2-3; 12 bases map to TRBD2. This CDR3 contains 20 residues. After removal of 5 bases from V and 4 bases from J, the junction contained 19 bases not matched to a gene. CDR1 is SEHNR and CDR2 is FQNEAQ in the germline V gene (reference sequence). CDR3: CASSTRTVTSGGTAPDTQYF. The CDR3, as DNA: TGTGCCAGCAGCACCCGGACAGTAACTAGCGGGGGGACTGCCCCAGATACGCAGTATTTT.

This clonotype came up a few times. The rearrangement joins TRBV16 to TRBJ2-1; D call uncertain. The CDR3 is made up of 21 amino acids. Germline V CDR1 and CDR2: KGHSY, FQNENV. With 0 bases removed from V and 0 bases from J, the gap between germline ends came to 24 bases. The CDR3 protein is CASSQSANSVGRQSSYNEQFF. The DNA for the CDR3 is TGTGCCAGCAGCCAATCGGCAAATTCGGTCGGCAGGCAAAGCTCCTACAATGAGCAGTTCTTC.

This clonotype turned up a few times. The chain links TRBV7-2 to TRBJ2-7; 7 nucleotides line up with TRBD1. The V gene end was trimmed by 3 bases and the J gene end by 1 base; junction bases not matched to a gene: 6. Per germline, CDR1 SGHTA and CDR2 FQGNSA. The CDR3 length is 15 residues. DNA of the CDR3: TGTGCCAGCAGCTTGGACAGGATTAGGTCCTACGAGCAGTACTTC. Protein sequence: CASSLDRIRSYEQYF.

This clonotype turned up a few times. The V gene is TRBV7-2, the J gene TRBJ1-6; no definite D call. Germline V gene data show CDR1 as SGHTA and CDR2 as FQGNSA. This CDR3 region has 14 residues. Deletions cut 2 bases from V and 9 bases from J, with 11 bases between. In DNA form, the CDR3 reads TGTGCCAGCAGCTTACAGGTCTGGGTTTCACCCCTCCACTTT. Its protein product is CASSLQVWVSPLHF.

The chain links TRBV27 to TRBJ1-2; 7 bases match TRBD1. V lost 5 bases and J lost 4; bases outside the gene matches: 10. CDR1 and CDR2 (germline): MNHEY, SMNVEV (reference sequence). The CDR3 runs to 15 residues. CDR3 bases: TGTGCCAGCAGTCTCCGTGAGGGGGCGGGCTATGGCTACACCTTC. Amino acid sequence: CASSLREGAGYGYTF.

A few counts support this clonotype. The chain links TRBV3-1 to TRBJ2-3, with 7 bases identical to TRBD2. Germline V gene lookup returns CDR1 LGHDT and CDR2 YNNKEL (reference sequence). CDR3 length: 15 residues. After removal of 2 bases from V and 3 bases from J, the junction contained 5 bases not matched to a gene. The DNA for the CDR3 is TGTGCCAGCAGCCAAAGCCTAGCGGAAACAGATACGCAGTATTTT. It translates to CASSQSLAETDTQYF.

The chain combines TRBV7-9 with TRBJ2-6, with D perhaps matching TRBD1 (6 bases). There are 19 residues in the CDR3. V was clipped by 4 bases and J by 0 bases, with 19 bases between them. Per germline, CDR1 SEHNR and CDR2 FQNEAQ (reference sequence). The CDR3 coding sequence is TGTGCCAGCAGCTCCGGGATGGAGACAGGTGCCTCTGGGGCCAACGTCCTGACTTTC. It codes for CASSSGMETGASGANVLTF. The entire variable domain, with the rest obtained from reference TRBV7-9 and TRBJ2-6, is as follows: DTGVSQNPRHKITKRGQNVTFRCDPISEHNRLYWYRQTLGQGPEFLTYFQNEAQLEKSRLLSDRFSAERPKGSFSTLEIQRTEQGDSAMYLCASSSGMETGASGANVLTFGAGSRLTVL.

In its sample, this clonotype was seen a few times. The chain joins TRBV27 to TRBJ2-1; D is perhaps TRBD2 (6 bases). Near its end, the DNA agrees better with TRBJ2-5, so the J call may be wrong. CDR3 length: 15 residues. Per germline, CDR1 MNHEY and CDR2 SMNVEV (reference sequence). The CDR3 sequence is CASSLSLASQETQYF. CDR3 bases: TGTGCCAGCAGTTTATCCCTAGCGTCTCAAGAGACCCAGTACTTC.

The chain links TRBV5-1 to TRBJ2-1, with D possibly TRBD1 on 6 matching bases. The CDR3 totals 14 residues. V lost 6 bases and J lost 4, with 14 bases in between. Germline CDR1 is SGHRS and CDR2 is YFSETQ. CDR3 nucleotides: TGCGCCAGCACAAAGGGGGATGAATACAATGAGCAGTTCTTC. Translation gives CASTKGDEYNEQFF. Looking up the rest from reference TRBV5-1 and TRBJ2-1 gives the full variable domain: KAGVTQTPRYLIKTRGQQVTLSCSPISGHRSVSWYQQTPGQGLQFLFEYFSETQRNKGNFPGRFSGRQFSNSRSEMNVSTLELGDSALYLCASTKGDEYNEQFFGPGTRLTVL.

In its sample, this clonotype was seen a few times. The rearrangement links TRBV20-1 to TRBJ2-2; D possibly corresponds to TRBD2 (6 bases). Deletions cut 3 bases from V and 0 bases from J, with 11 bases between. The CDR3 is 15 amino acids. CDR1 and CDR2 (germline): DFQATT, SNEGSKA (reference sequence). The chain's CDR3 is CSASRAGSNTGELFF. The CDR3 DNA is TGCAGTGCTAGTAGGGCGGGATCGAACACCGGGGAGCTGTTTTTT.

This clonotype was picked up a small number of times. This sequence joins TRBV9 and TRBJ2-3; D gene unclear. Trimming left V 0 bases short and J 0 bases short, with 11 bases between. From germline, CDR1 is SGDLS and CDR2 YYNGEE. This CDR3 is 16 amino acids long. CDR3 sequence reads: CASSVVRASSTDTQYF. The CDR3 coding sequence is TGTGCCAGCAGCGTAGTTCGAGCTTCTAGCACAGATACGCAGTATTTT.

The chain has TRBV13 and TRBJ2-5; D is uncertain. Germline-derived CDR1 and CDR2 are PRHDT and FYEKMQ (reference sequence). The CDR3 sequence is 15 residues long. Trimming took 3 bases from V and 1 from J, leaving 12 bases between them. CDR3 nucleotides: TGTGCCAGCAGCTTTAACCCTTCTTCCCAAGAGACCCAGTACTTC. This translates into CASSFNPSSQETQYF.

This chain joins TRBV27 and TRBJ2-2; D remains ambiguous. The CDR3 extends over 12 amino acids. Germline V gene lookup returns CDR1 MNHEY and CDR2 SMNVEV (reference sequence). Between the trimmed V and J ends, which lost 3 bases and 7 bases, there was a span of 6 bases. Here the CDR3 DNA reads TGTGCCAGCAGTTTTCTGGGCGGGGAGCTGTTTTTT. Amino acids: CASSFLGGELFF.

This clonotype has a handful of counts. CDR3 sequence: CASSPGPWRDTQYF. As DNA, the CDR3 is TGCGCCAGCAGCCCGGGCCCATGGAGAGATACGCAGTATTTT. This chain uses TRBV4-3 with TRBJ2-3; D gene ambiguous. Germline V lookup: CDR1 LGHNA, CDR2 YSLEER. The V end was cut by 4 bases, the J end by 5 bases, with 13 bases between. The CDR3 loop spans 14 amino acids.

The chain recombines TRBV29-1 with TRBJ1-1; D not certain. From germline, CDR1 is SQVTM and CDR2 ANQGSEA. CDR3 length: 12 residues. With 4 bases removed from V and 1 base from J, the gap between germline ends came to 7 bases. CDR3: CSVGHPNTEAFF. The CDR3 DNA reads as TGCAGCGTTGGACACCCGAACACTGAAGCTTTCTTT.

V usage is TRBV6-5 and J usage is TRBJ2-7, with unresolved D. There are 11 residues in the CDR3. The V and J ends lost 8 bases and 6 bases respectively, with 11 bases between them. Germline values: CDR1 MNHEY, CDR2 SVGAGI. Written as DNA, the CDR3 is TGTGCCAGCGGTTGGGGTCGCGAGCAGTACTTC. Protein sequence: CASGWGREQYF.

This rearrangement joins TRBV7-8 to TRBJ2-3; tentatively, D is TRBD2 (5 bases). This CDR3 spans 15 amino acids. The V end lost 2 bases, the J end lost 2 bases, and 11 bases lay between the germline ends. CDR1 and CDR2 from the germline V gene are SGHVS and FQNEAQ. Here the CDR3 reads CASSLMVRDTDTQYF. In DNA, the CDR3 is TGTGCCAGCAGCTTAATGGTACGGGACACAGATACGCAGTATTTT.

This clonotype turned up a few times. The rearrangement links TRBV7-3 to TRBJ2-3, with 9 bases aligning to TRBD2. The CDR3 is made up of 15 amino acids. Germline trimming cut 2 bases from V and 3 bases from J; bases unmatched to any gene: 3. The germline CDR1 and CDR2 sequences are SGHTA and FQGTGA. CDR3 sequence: CASSLGGRATDTQYF. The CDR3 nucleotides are TGTGCCAGCAGCTTAGGCGGGAGGGCGACAGATACGCAGTATTTT.

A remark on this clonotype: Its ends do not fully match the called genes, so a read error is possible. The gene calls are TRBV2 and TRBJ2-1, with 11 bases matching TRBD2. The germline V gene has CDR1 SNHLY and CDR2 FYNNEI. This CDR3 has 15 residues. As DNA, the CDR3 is TGTGCCGGCAGTGAAATAGCGGGAGGGGTCCATGAGCAGTTCTTC. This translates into CAGSEIAGGVHEQFF. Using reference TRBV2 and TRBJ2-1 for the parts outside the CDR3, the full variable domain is EPEVTQTPSHQVTQMGQEVILRCVPISNHLYFYWYRQILGQKVEFLVSFYNNEISEKSEIFDDQFSVERPDGSNFTLKIRSTKLEDSAMYFCAGSEIAGGVHEQFFGPGTRLTVL.

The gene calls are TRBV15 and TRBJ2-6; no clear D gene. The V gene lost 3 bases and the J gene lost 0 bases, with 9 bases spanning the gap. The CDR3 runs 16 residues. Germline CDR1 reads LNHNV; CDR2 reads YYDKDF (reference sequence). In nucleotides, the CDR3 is TGTGCCACCAGCAGGGGCGGCCACTCTGGGGCCAACGTCCTGACTTTC. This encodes CATSRGGHSGANVLTF.

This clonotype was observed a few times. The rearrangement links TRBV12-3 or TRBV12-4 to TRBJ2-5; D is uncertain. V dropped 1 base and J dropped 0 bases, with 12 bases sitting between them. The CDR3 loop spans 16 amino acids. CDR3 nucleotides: TGTGCCAGCAGTTTAGGGCGGTCGGCCGACCAAGAGACCCAGTACTTC. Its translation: CASSLGRSADQETQYF.